Here is one TCR beta chain with its context. Per the study methods: Estimation of nucleated cell counts relied on the amplification of reference gene primers. Clones were sequenced by immunoSEQ multiplex PCR, and TCRdb holds only the in-frame ones, with some missing. V and J calls and clone size are copied from that table; D and trimming were computed from the DNA. This table has 300,000 to 400,000 clones, around nine tenths appearing once. This specimen comes from a study of blood T cell repertoires in COVID-19. The V and J ends lost 0 bases and 6 bases, in that order; junction bases with no gene match: 5. The CDR3 loop spans 15 amino acids. Germline loops: CDR1 SGHNT, CDR2 YYREEE (reference sequence).

The gene calls are TRBV5-4 and TRBJ2-1, with 8 bases matching TRBD1. This receptor was obtained from a woman younger than 35 who had recovered from COVID-19. Sequencing was carried out using peripheral blood. The DNA of the CDR3 is TGTGCCAGCAGCTTGGATCAGGGGGCGGTCAATGAGCAGTTCTTC. It yields the protein CASSLDQGAVNEQFF.